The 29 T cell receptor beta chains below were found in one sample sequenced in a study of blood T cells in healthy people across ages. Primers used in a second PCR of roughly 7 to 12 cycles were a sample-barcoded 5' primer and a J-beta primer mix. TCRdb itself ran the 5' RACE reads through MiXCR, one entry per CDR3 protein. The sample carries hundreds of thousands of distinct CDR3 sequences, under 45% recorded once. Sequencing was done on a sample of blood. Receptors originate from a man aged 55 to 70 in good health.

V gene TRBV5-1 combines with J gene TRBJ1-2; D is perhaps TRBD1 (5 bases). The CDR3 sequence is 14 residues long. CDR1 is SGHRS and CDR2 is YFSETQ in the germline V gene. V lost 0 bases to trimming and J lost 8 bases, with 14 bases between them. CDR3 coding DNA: TGCGCCAGCAGCTTGGCCGGGACGGGGGAAGGCTACACCTTC. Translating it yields CASSLAGTGEGYTF. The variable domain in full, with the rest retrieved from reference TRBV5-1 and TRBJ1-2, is KAGVTQTPRYLIKTRGQQVTLSCSPISGHRSVSWYQQTPGQGLQFLFEYFSETQRNKGNFPGRFSGRQFSNSRSEMNVSTLELGDSALYLCASSLAGTGEGYTFGSGTRLTVV.

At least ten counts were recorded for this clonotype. CDR3: CASSEYVRNEQFF. CDR3 DNA: TGTGCCAGCAGTGAATACGTGAGGAATGAGCAGTTCTTC. The chain recombines TRBV25-1 with TRBJ2-1; D is undetermined. The CDR3 has 13 amino acids. Trimming removed 0 bases at V and 7 bases at J, with 7 bases between. Germline values: CDR1 MGHDK, CDR2 SYGVNS.

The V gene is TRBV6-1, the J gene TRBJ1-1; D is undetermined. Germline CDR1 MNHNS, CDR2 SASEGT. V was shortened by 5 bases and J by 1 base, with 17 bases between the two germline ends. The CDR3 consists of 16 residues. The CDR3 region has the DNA TGTGCCAGCAGTCCCCCGGGAAGGTCGACGAACACTGAAGCTTTCTTT. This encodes CASSPPGRSTNTEAFF.

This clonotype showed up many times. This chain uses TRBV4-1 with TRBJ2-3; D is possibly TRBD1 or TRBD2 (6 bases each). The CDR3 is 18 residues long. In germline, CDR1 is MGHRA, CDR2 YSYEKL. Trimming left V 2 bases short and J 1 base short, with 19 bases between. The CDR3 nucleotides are TGCGCCAGCAGCCAAAAACCGGGGGCGGCCCGTCGCACAGATACGCAGTATTTT. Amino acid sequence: CASSQKPGAARRTDTQYF.

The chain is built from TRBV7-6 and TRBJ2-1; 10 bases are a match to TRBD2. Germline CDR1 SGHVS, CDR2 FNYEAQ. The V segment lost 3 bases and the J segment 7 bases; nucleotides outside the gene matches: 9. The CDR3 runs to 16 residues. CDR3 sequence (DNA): TGTGCCAGCAGCTTGGACCTAGCGGGGGTTTATAATGAGCAGTTCTTC. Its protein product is CASSLDLAGVYNEQFF.

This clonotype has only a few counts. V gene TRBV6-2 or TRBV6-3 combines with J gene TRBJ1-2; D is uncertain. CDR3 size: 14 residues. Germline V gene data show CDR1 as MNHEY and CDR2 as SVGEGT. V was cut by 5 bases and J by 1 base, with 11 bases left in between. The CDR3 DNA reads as TGTGCCAGCAGTCACAAGAGGCGTAACTATGGCTACACCTTC. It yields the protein CASSHKRRNYGYTF.

The CDR3 region has the DNA TGTGCCAGCAGCCTAGTGGGAATTGGCTACACCTTC. It specifies CASSLVGIGYTF. The chain combines TRBV7-2 with TRBJ1-2, with unresolved D. Germline CDR1 and CDR2: SGHTA and FQGNSA. The ends were cut back, 5 bases at V and 7 bases at J, with 11 bases in the middle. This CDR3 contains 12 residues. The full variable domain, its missing parts supplied by reference TRBV7-2 and TRBJ1-2, is GAGVSQSPSNKVTEKGKDVELRCDPISGHTALYWYRQSLGQGLEFLIYFQGNSAPDKSGLPSDRFSAERTGGSVSTLTIQRTQQEDSAVYLCASSLVGIGYTFGSGTRLTVV.

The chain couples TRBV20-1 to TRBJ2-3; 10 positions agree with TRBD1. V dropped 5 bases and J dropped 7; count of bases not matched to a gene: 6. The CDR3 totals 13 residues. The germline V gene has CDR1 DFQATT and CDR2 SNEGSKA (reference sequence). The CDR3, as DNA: TGCAGTGCTCTGGGGACAGGGGATAATACGCAGTATTTT. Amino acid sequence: CSALGTGDNTQYF.

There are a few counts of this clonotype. The CDR3 protein is CASSRGSGGASQYF. DNA for the CDR3: TGTGCCAGCAGCCGTGGTAGCGGGGGGGCGTCGCAGTACTTC. V gene TRBV14 combines with J gene TRBJ2-5, with 11 bases lining up with TRBD2. Germline CDR1 SGHDN, CDR2 FVKESK. The CDR3 spans 14 residues. The V gene end was trimmed by 4 bases and the J gene end by 11 bases; junction bases not matched to a gene: 9.

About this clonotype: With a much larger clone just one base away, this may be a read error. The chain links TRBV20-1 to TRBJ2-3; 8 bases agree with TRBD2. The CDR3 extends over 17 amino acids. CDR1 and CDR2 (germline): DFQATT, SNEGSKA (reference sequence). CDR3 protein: CRAEQRGPQPNTDTQYF. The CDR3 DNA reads TGCAGGGCTGAACAGCGGGGGCCCCAACCGAACACAGATACGCAGTATTTT.

The CDR3: CSALAPGQSQETQYF. DNA for the CDR3: TGCAGTGCTCTTGCCCCCGGACAGAGCCAAGAGACCCAGTACTTC. The chain joins TRBV20-1 to TRBJ2-5; D may be TRBD1 (6 bases). The CDR3 has 15 residues. Deletions cut 5 bases from V and 1 base from J, with 17 bases between. The germline gives CDR1 DFQATT, CDR2 SNEGSKA (reference sequence).

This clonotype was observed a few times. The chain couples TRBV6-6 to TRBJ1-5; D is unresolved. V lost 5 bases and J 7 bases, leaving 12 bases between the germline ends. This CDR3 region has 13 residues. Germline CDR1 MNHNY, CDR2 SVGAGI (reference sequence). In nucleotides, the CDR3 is TGTGCCAGCAGTACTCGGGAGACGCAGCCCCAGCATTTT. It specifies CASSTRETQPQHF.

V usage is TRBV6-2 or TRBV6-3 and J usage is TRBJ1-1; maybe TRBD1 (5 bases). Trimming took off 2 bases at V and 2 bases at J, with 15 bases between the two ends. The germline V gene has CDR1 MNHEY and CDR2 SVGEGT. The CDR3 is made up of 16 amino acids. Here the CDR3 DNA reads TGTGCCAGCAGTTACACAACGCAGGGCATTAACACTGAAGCTTTCTTT. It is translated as CASSYTTQGINTEAFF.

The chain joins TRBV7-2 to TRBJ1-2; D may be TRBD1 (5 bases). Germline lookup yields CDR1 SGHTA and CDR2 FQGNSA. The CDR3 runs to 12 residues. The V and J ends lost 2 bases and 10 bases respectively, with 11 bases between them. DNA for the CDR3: TGTGCCAGCAGCTTAAGGCAGGGTGTCTACACCTTC. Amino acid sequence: CASSLRQGVYTF.

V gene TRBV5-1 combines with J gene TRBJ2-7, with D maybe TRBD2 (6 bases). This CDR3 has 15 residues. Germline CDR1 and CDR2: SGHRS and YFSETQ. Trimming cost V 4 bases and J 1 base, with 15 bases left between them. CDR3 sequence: CASSGAGGRSYEQYF. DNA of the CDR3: TGCGCCAGCAGCGGGGCCGGGGGACGGTCCTACGAGCAGTACTTC.

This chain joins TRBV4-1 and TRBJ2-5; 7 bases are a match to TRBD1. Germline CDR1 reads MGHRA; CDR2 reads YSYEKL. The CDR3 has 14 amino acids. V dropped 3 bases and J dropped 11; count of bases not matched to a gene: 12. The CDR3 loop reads CASSQGQSSYKQYF. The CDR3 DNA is TGCGCCAGCAGCCAGGGACAGTCCTCCTACAAGCAGTACTTC.

Here the CDR3 reads CASSYRGHSSYNEQFF. Here the CDR3 DNA reads TGTGCCAGCAGTTACAGGGGGCATAGCTCCTACAATGAGCAGTTCTTC. The gene calls are TRBV25-1 and TRBJ2-1, with TRBD1 identical over 9 bases. This CDR3 has 16 amino acids. Losses at the gene ends were 5 bases for V and 0 bases for J; bases not matched to a gene: 5. In germline, CDR1 is MGHDK, CDR2 SYGVNS.

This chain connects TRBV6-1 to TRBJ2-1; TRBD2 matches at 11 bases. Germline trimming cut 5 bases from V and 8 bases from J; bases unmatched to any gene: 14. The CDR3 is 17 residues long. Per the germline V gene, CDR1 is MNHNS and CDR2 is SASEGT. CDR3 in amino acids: CASSRWGYSGGDDEQFF. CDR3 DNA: TGTGCCAGCAGTCGTTGGGGCTATAGCGGGGGGGACGATGAGCAGTTCTTC.

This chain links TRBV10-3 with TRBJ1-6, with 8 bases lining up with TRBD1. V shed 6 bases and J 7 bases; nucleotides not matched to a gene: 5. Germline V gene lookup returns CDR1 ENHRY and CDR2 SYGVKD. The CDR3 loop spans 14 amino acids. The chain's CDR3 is CAISTQGENSPLHF. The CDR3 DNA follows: TGTGCCATCAGCACACAGGGGGAGAATTCACCCCTCCACTTT.

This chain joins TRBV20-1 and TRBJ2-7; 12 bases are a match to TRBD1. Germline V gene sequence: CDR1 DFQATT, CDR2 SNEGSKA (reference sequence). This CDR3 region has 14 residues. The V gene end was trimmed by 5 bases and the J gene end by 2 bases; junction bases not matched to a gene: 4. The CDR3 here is CSAGRDRGPYEQYF. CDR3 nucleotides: TGCAGTGCTGGCCGGGACAGGGGGCCCTACGAGCAGTACTTC.

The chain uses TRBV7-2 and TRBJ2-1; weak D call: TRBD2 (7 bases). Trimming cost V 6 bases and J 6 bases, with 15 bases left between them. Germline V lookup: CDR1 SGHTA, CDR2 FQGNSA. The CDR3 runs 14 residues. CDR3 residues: CASSPGGAGNEQFF. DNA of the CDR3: TGTGCCAGCAGTCCGGGGGGCGCCGGCAATGAGCAGTTCTTC.

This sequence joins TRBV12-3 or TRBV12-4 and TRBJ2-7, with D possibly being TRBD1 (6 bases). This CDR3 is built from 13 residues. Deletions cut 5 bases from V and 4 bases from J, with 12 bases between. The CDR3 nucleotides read TGTGCCAGCAGTGTGGGGGCGCAATACGAGCAGTACTTC. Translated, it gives CASSVGAQYEQYF.

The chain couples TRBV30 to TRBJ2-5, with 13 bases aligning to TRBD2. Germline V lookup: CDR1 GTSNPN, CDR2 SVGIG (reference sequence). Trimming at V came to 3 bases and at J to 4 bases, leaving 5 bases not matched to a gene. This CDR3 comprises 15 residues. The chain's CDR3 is CAWRTSGGPRETQYF. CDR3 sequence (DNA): TGTGCCTGGAGGACTAGCGGGGGGCCGAGAGAGACCCAGTACTTC.

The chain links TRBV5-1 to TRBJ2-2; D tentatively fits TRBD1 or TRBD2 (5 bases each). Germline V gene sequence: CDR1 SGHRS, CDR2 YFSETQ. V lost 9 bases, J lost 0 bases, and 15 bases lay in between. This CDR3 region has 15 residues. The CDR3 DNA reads TGCGCCACCCGGACGGGACCTTCGAACACCGGGGAGCTGTTTTTT. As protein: CATRTGPSNTGELFF. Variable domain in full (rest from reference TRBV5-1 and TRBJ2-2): KAGVTQTPRYLIKTRGQQVTLSCSPISGHRSVSWYQQTPGQGLQFLFEYFSETQRNKGNFPGRFSGRQFSNSRSEMNVSTLELGDSALYLCATRTGPSNTGELFFGEGSRLTVL.

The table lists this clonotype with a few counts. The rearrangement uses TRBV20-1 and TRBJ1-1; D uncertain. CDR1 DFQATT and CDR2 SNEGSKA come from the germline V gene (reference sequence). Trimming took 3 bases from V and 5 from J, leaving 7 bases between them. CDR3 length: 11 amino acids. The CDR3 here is CSASDGTEAFF. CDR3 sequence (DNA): TGCAGTGCTAGTGACGGGACTGAAGCTTTCTTT.

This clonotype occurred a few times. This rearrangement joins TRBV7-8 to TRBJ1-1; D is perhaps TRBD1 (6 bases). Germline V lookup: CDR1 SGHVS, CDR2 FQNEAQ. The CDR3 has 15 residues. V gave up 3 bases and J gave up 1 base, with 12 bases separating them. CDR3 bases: TGTGCCAGCAGCTTTAGCGGACAGTCGAACACTGAAGCTTTCTTT. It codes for CASSFSGQSNTEAFF.

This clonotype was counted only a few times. The CDR3 loop reads CASSRSWGGGDTQYF. The CDR3 DNA follows: TGTGCCAGCAGCCGCAGTTGGGGTGGGGGAGATACGCAGTATTTT. The V call is TRBV3-1, the J call TRBJ2-3; D is perhaps TRBD1 or TRBD2 (5 bases each). Germline V gene sequence: CDR1 LGHDT, CDR2 YNNKEL (reference sequence). V lost 4 bases and J 5 bases, leaving 16 bases between the germline ends. This CDR3 is built from 15 residues.

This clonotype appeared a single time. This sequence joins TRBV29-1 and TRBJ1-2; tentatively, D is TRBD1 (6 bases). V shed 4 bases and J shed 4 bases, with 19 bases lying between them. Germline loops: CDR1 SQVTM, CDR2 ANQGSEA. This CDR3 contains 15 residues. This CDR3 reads CSVATGGDPSYGYTF. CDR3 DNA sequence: TGCAGCGTTGCGACAGGAGGGGATCCTAGCTATGGCTACACCTTC.

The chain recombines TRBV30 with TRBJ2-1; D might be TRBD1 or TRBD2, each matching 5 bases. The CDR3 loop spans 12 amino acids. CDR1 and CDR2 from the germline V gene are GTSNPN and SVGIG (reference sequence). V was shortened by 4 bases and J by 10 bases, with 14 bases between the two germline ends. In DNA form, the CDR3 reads TGTGCCTGGAACGACAGAGGGGTGGAGCAGTTCTTC. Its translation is CAWNDRGVEQFF.